The sequence of this TCR beta chain was determined in a study of blood T cell repertoires in COVID-19. The overall study: Sources were T cells, B-cell-depleted T cells, or PBMCs; the material itself was cDNA or gDNA.

This clone has a single count. Using immunoSEQ multiplex PCR, the repertoire was profiled, and TCRdb retains in-frame clones only, with some absent. Seen here are 150,000 or so clones, 80% to 90% observed once, and the top ten hold roughly 6.1%. J was trimmed by 8 bases and V by 6 bases; bases with no gene match: 4. CDR3 length: 14 amino acids. From germline, CDR1 is MGHDK and CDR2 SYGVNS. The sequence was collected from a man at least 80 years old with acute or convalescent COVID-19. The V call is TRBV25-1, the J call TRBJ1-4, with 12 nucleotides matching TRBD1. The sample consisted of peripheral blood. The CDR3 DNA is TGTGCCAGCAGCGGGACAGGGGGCGGGGAAAAACTGTTTTTT. Amino acid sequence: CASSGTGGGEKLFF. Based on the CDR3 plus reference TRBV25-1 and TRBJ1-4, the full variable domain is EADIYQTPRYLVIGTGKKITLECSQTMGHDKMYWYQQDPGMELHLIHYSYGVNSTEKGDLSSESTVSRIRTEHFPLTLESARPSHTSQYLCASSGTGGGEKLFFGSGTQLSVL.